One and the same sample provided the 8 T cell receptor beta chains below, sequenced in a study of blood T cell repertoires in COVID-19. Measured with immunoSEQ multiplex PCR; TCRdb has only the in-frame clones, and not every one. The sample yields about 190,000 clones, approximately 80% seen once. Material for sequencing was peripheral blood. The receptors here all came from a woman in her fifties or sixties with acute or convalescent COVID-19.

The J gene is TRBJ2-7, the V gene TRBV7-9; maybe TRBD2 (6 bases). The CDR3 length is 16 residues. Per germline, CDR1 SEHNR and CDR2 FQNEAQ (reference sequence). Trimming stripped 5 bases from V and 3 bases from J, with 20 bases between. The CDR3 loop is CASSGVASGLFYEQYF. CDR3 sequence (DNA): TGTGCCAGCAGCGGGGTCGCCAGCGGACTATTCTACGAGCAGTACTTC. Using reference TRBV7-9 and TRBJ2-7 for the parts outside the CDR3, the full variable domain is DTGVSQNPRHKITKRGQNVTFRCDPISEHNRLYWYRQTLGQGPEFLTYFQNEAQLEKSRLLSDRFSAERPKGSFSTLEIQRTEQGDSAMYLCASSGVASGLFYEQYFGPGTRLTVT.

The sample holds one count of this clone. The chain is built from TRBV11-2 and TRBJ2-7; 7 bases fit TRBD2. There are 14 residues in the CDR3. Losses at the gene ends were 2 bases for V and 3 bases for J; bases not matched to a gene: 4. Germline-derived CDR1 and CDR2 are SGHAT and FQNNGV. CDR3 region: CASSLNSGDYEQYF. CDR3 nucleotides: TGTGCCAGCAGCTTAAACAGCGGGGACTACGAGCAGTACTTC.

The chain carries TRBV6-5 and TRBJ2-7; D uncertain. Germline CDR1 MNHEY, CDR2 SVGAGI. This CDR3 is built from 13 residues. Trimming stripped 0 bases from V and 3 bases from J, with 6 bases between. CDR3 region: CASSYSRIYEQYF. In nucleotides, the CDR3 is TGTGCCAGCAGTTACTCCAGGATCTACGAGCAGTACTTC.

V usage is TRBV19 and J usage is TRBJ2-7; 10 nucleotides align to TRBD1. The CDR3 runs 14 residues. The trim removed 5 bases at V and 6 bases at J, leaving 7 bases unmatched. CDR1 and CDR2 (germline): LNHDA, SQIVND (reference sequence). CDR3 sequence (DNA): TGTGCCAGTAGTGCCGGGACAGGGGCGACCGAGCAGTACTTC. It specifies CASSAGTGATEQYF.

This clone appeared once. The chain recombines TRBV2 with TRBJ1-1, with TRBD1 as a possible D gene (6 bases). Germline CDR1 reads SNHLY; CDR2 reads FYNNEI. Trimming shortened V by 5 bases and J by 0 bases, and 16 bases separated the two germline ends. CDR3 length equals 16 residues. The CDR3 sequence: CASSLQGLPMNTEAFF. CDR3 coding DNA: TGTGCCAGCAGTCTCCAGGGGCTACCGATGAACACTGAAGCTTTCTTT.

V and J are TRBV3-1 (or the pseudogene TRBV3-2) and TRBJ1-3; weak D call: TRBD1 (5 bases). The germline V and J ends were trimmed by 4 bases and 4 bases, with 17 bases remaining between them. Per germline, CDR1 LGHDT and CDR2 YNNKEL (reference sequence). The CDR3 has 16 residues. DNA for the CDR3: TGTGCCAGCAGCCTCTACCTAGGGGTTCAAGGAAACACCATATATTTT. Protein sequence: CASSLYLGVQGNTIYF.

This chain links TRBV4-1 with TRBJ2-7; a weak D match, TRBD1 (6 bases). Germline V gene lookup returns CDR1 MGHRA and CDR2 YSYEKL. The germline V and J ends were trimmed by 4 bases and 3 bases, with 10 bases remaining between them. The CDR3 is 13 residues long. Here the CDR3 DNA reads TGCGCCAGCAGCCCCCGGGACAACTACGAGCAGTACTTC. Translation: CASSPRDNYEQYF.

The rearrangement uses TRBV7-6 and TRBJ1-4; possible D gene TRBD1, 5 bases. The CDR3 is 16 amino acids. Germline V CDR1 and CDR2: SGHVS, FNYEAQ. The ends were cut back, 6 bases at V and 5 bases at J, with 19 bases in the middle. The CDR3 nucleotides read TGTGCCAGCAGTCAATCCGGCGGGGCCGGGAATGAAAAACTGTTTTTT. Its protein is CASSQSGGAGNEKLFF. Full variable domain (remainder filled in from reference TRBV7-6 and TRBJ1-4): GAGVSQSPRYKVTKRGQDVALRCDPISGHVSLYWYRQALGQGPEFLTYFNYEAQQDKSGLPNDRFSAERPEGSISTLTIQRTEQRDSAMYRCASSQSGGAGNEKLFFGSGTQLSVL.